The 17 T cell receptor beta chains reported below all come from one sample, sequenced in a study of blood T cell repertoires in COVID-19. TCRdb keeps only in-frame clones here, not all; method: immunoSEQ multiplex PCR. The sample lists a few hundred thousand clones, roughly 85% occurring once. Sequencing input: PBMCs or T cells enriched from blood (not recorded which). The receptors originated from a woman in her thirties who had recovered from COVID-19.

This chain links TRBV19 with TRBJ1-2; possibly TRBD1 for D (5 bases). The CDR3 spans 11 residues. Germline lookup yields CDR1 LNHDA and CDR2 SQIVND (reference sequence). The CDR3 bases are TGTGCGATCGGGGGGAACTATGGCTACACCTTC. Its protein product is CAIGGNYGYTF.

CDR3 in amino acids: CASSYGQGRDTQYF. CDR3 DNA: TGTGCCAGCAGCTACGGACAGGGGAGGGATACGCAGTATTTT. The rearrangement links TRBV5-4 to TRBJ2-3; TRBD1 matches 9 bases. The CDR3 has 14 residues. Germline loops: CDR1 SGHNT, CDR2 YYREEE (reference sequence). The trim removed 3 bases at V and 6 bases at J, leaving 5 bases unmatched.

V is TRBV9 and J is TRBJ2-1; 7 bases are shared with TRBD1. CDR1 SGDLS and CDR2 YYNGEE come from the germline V gene. V shed 0 bases, J shed 1 base, and the junction held 1 base outside the gene matches. This CDR3 spans 15 amino acids. CDR3 sequence reads: CASSVEGQSYNEQFF. In nucleotides, the CDR3 is TGTGCCAGCAGCGTAGAGGGACAGTCCTACAATGAGCAGTTCTTC.

The V and J genes are TRBV5-1 and TRBJ1-1, with D perhaps matching TRBD1 (6 bases). With 4 bases removed from V and 1 base from J, the gap between germline ends came to 11 bases. CDR3 length: 14 amino acids. CDR1 and CDR2 from the germline V gene are SGHRS and YFSETQ. In nucleotides, the CDR3 is TGCGCCAGCAGCGGGGGGGCGCCGAACACTGAAGCTTTCTTT. This translates into CASSGGAPNTEAFF.

This sequence joins TRBV23-1 and TRBJ1-1, with TRBD1 matching over 7 bases. TRBV23-1 is an ORF; its function is uncertain. The CDR3 runs to 14 residues. The V and J ends lost 3 bases and 4 bases, in that order; junction bases with no gene match: 5. CDR3 in amino acids: CASSHPDRSTEAFF. For the CDR3, the DNA is TGCGCCAGCAGTCATCCGGACAGGAGCACTGAAGCTTTCTTT.

The chain uses TRBV15 and TRBJ2-7; 10 positions agree with TRBD1. Trimming removed 4 bases from V and 3 bases from J; junction bases left unmatched: 6. The CDR3 loop spans 15 amino acids. Germline V CDR1 and CDR2: LNHNV, YYDKDF (reference sequence). The DNA for the CDR3 is TGTGCCACCAGCAAAGACCGGGACAGGGGCTACGAGCAGTACTTC. Protein product: CATSKDRDRGYEQYF.

Details on this clone: This sample also contains other DNA sequences that code for the same CDR3. The chain carries TRBV7-8 and TRBJ2-7; a weak D match, TRBD2 (5 bases). Germline assignment: CDR1 SGHVS and CDR2 FQNEAQ. This CDR3 contains 12 residues. V lost 1 base and J lost 6, with 7 bases in between. The chain's CDR3 is CASSLDRGEQYF. DNA for the CDR3: TGTGCCAGCAGCTTAGATCGGGGCGAGCAGTACTTC.

The V gene is TRBV4-1, the J gene TRBJ1-2, with D uncertain. V was clipped by 0 bases and J by 8 bases, with 13 bases between them. The CDR3 is 14 amino acids. Germline CDR1 is MGHRA and CDR2 is YSYEKL. CDR3 nucleotide sequence: TGCGCCAGCAGCCAAGATCTTTCTCCCGGGGGCTACACCTTC. Its translation is CASSQDLSPGGYTF.

The chain uses TRBV18 and TRBJ1-1; TRBD1 matches at 10 bases. Germline lookup yields CDR1 KGHSH and CDR2 LQKENI. CDR3 size: 14 residues. V trimming: 2 bases; J trimming: 6 bases; junction bases outside the gene matches: 3. CDR3 sequence: CASSPTGQGSEAFF. CDR3 sequence (DNA): TGTGCCAGCTCACCAACGGGACAGGGGTCTGAAGCTTTCTTT. The complete variable domain, with remaining parts taken from reference TRBV18 and TRBJ1-1, reads NAGVMQNPRHLVRRRGQEARLRCSPMKGHSHVYWYRQLPEEGLKFMVYLQKENIIDESGMPKERFSAEFPKEGPSILRIQQVVRGDSAAYFCASSPTGQGSEAFFGQGTRLTVV.

On this clone: Other DNA variants within this sample encode the same CDR3. V is TRBV18 and J is TRBJ1-4, with 7 nucleotides matching TRBD1. The CDR3 spans 15 residues. Germline CDR1 is KGHSH and CDR2 is LQKENI. The junction had 1 base not matched to a gene; V was cut back by 3 bases and J by 0 bases. In DNA form, the CDR3 reads TGTGCCAGCTCACCTCAGGGGGCAACTAATGAAAAACTGTTTTTT. It is translated as CASSPQGATNEKLFF.

The genes are TRBV5-4 and TRBJ2-5; 8 nucleotides line up with TRBD1. The CDR3 contains 13 residues. CDR1 and CDR2 from the germline V gene are SGHNT and YYREEE (reference sequence). V lost 3 bases to trimming and J lost 2 bases; unmatched junction nucleotides: 0. The CDR3 loop is CASSWDRQETQYF. The CDR3 DNA sequence: TGTGCCAGCAGCTGGGACAGGCAAGAGACCCAGTACTTC.

J is TRBJ2-7 and V is TRBV7-9; TRBD2 is a possible D gene (6 bases). CDR3 length: 13 residues. Germline assignment: CDR1 SEHNR and CDR2 FQNEAQ (reference sequence). The V gene lost 0 bases and the J gene lost 6 bases, with 9 bases spanning the gap. CDR3 sequence (DNA): TGTGCCAGCAGCTTAGCCCCGACTAGCGAGCAGTACTTC. Translated: CASSLAPTSEQYF.

J is TRBJ2-1 and V is TRBV7-9; 13 positions match TRBD2. V dropped 5 bases and J dropped 5; count of bases not matched to a gene: 3. Germline V gives CDR1 SEHNR, CDR2 FQNEAQ (reference sequence). The CDR3 totals 15 residues. DNA of the CDR3: TGTGCCAGCAGCCGACTAGCGGGGGGCAACAATGAGCAGTTCTTC. It specifies CASSRLAGGNNEQFF.

The chain has TRBV7-9 and TRBJ2-1; 8 nucleotides agree with TRBD1. CDR1 is SEHNR, CDR2 FQNEAQ, per germline (reference sequence). The CDR3 contains 14 residues. V dropped 5 bases and J dropped 6; count of bases not matched to a gene: 6. The CDR3 spells CASSENRGSNEQFF. The CDR3 DNA reads as TGTGCCAGCAGCGAAAACAGGGGGAGCAATGAGCAGTTCTTC. Full variable domain (outside the CDR3, taken from reference TRBV7-9 and TRBJ2-1): DTGVSQNPRHKITKRGQNVTFRCDPISEHNRLYWYRQTLGQGPEFLTYFQNEAQLEKSRLLSDRFSAERPKGSFSTLEIQRTEQGDSAMYLCASSENRGSNEQFFGPGTRLTVL.

The rearrangement joins TRBV6-5 to TRBJ1-2; no clear D. CDR1 is MNHEY, CDR2 SVGAGI, per germline. This CDR3 has 16 amino acids. Trimming removed 0 bases from V and 8 bases from J, with 19 bases in between. In DNA form, the CDR3 reads TGTGCCAGCAGTTACTCCGGGATATCTATTCCCCAGGGCTACACCTTC. The encoded protein is CASSYSGISIPQGYTF.

Of note for this clone: Other DNA sequences from this sample encode an identical CDR3 as well. CDR3 nucleotide sequence: TGTGCCAGCAGGGGACAGGGGAGCAATCAGCCCCAGCATTTT. This encodes CASRGQGSNQPQHF. V and J are TRBV25-1 and TRBJ1-5, with 10 nucleotides matching TRBD1. The germline gives CDR1 MGHDK, CDR2 SYGVNS. V was pared by 6 bases and J by 1 base, with 0 bases of the junction left unmatched. CDR3 size: 14 residues.

The chain employs TRBV13 and TRBJ2-3, with 9 bases identical to TRBD2. Losses at the gene ends were 4 bases for V and 0 bases for J; bases not matched to a gene: 11. CDR1 PRHDT and CDR2 FYEKMQ come from the germline V gene (reference sequence). This CDR3 has 18 residues. This chain's CDR3 is CASSSRGSGGPSTDTQYF. For the CDR3, the DNA is TGTGCCAGCAGCTCCCGAGGTAGCGGGGGCCCTAGCACAGATACGCAGTATTTT.